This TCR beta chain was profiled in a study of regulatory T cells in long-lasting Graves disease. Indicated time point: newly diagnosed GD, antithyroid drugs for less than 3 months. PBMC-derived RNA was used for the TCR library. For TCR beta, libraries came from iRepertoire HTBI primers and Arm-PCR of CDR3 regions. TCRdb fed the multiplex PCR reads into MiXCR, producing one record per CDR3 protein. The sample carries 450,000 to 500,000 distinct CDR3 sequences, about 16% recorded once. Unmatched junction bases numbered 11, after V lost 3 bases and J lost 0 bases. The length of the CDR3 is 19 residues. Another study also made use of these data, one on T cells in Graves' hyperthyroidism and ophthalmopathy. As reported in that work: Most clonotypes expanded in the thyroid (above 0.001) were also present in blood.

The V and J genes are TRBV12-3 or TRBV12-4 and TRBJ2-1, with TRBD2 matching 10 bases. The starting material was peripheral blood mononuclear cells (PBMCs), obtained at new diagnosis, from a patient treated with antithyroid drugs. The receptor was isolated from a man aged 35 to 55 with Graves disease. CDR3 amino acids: CASSFASGSGWSSYNEQFF. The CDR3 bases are TGTGCCAGCAGTTTTGCTAGCGGGAGCGGATGGAGCTCCTACAATGAGCAGTTCTTC.